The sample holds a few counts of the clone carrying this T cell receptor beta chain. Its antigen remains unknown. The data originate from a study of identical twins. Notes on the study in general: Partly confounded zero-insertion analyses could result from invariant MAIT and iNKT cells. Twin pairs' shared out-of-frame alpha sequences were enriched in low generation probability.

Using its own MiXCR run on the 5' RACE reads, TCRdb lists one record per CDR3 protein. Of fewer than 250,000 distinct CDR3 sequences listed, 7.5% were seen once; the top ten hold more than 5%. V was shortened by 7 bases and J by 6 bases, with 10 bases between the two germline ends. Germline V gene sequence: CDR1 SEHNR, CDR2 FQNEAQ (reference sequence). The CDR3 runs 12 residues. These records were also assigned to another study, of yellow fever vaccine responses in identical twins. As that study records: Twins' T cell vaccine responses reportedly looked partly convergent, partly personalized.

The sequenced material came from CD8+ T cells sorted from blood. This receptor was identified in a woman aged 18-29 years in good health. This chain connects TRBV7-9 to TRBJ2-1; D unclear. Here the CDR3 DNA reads TGTGCCAGCACCACGCCCCGCAATGAGCAGTTCTTC. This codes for CASTTPRNEQFF.